These T cell receptor beta chains were read from a single sample in a study of beta chain features in type 1 diabetes. Generated by immunoSEQ multiplex PCR, the TCRdb table keeps only in-frame clones and is missing some. The data hold more than 55,000 clones, with around 50% observed a single time. Material: Tregs from blood. Source of these receptors: a woman aged 40 to 50 with type 1 diabetes. The conserved cysteine and the conserved F or W are not part of the CDR3 here.

J: TRBJ2-7; V: TRBV5-1; CDR3: ASSIQGSYEQY
J: TRBJ1-5; V: TRBV4-3; CDR3: ASSSRQGAQPQH
J: TRBJ1-5; V: TRBV21-1; CDR3: ASSSRGGDRDCQPQH
J: TRBJ2-7; V: TRBV7-2; CDR3: ASSPSGRPEQY
J: TRBJ2-6; V: TRBV9; CDR3: ASGREGRVGANVLT
J: TRBJ1-5; V: TRBV7-8; CDR3: ASSGQDGQPQH
J: TRBJ1-1; V: TRBV7-9; CDR3: ASSFLSGGTEAF
J: TRBJ2-2; V: TRBV7-9; CDR3: ASSLVRGAGELF
J: TRBJ2-7; V: TRBV5-1; CDR3: ASSLDTSGIYEQY
J: TRBJ1-1; V: TRBV2; CDR3: ASTRTVMNTEAF
J: TRBJ2-7; V: TRBV27; CDR3: ASSIGGEQY